Listed here are 24 T cell receptor beta chains from one sample, sequenced in a study of technical replicates of blood from several donors. Clones were read by immunoSEQ multiplex PCR, and TCRdb kept only the in-frame ones, dropping some. Among 100,000 or so clones listed, approximately 96% were seen once. The specimen sequenced was T cells isolated from PBMCs. Receptor source: a human donor in good health.

This clone was seen only once. V and J are TRBV11-3 and TRBJ2-2; D ambiguous. The germline V gene encodes CDR1 SGHNT and CDR2 YENEEA. This CDR3 has 14 amino acids. Trimming shortened V by 5 bases and J by 6 bases, and 13 bases separated the two germline ends. CDR3 amino acids: CASSPFASSGELFF. In DNA, the CDR3 is TGTGCCAGCAGCCCCTTCGCCAGTTCCGGGGAGCTGTTTTTT. The variable domain in full, completed from reference TRBV11-3 and TRBJ2-2, reads EAGVVQSPRYKIIEKKQPVAFWCNPISGHNTLYWYLQNLGQGPELLIRYENEEAVDDSQLPKDRFSAERLKGVDSTLKIQPAELGDSAVYLCASSPFASSGELFFGEGSRLTVL.

CDR3 residues: CASSLTRTGLYGYTF. The CDR3 nucleotides are TGTGCCAGCAGCTTAACACGGACAGGTCTCTATGGCTACACCTTC. This chain joins TRBV7-3 and TRBJ1-2, with 7 bases matching TRBD1. J lost 4 bases, V lost 0 bases, and 5 bases had no gene match. The CDR3 is 15 residues long. Per germline, CDR1 SGHTA and CDR2 FQGTGA.

CDR3 protein: CASSQGRVGNQPQHF. CDR3 DNA: TGCGCCAGCAGCCAAGGCAGGGTGGGGAATCAGCCCCAGCATTTT. The V gene is TRBV4-1, the J gene TRBJ1-5; tentatively, D is TRBD1 (5 bases). V dropped 1 base and J dropped 4 bases, with 11 bases sitting between them. Germline assignment: CDR1 MGHRA and CDR2 YSYEKL. The CDR3 length is 15 residues.

The chain has TRBV19 and TRBJ1-4; D is undetermined. CDR1 and CDR2 from the germline V gene are LNHDA and SQIVND (reference sequence). This CDR3 is built from 14 residues. The ends were cut back, 5 bases at V and 7 bases at J, with 14 bases in the middle. In DNA, the CDR3 is TGTGCCAGTAGTCCACGGGAGATTGGTGAAAAACTGTTTTTT. Encoded protein: CASSPREIGEKLFF.

This chain connects TRBV29-1 to TRBJ2-1; 7 bases are a match to TRBD2. The CDR3 length is 14 residues. J gave up 4 bases and V 3 bases, and 6 bases lay outside the gene matches. Germline values: CDR1 SQVTM, CDR2 ANQGSEA. In DNA, the CDR3 is TGCAGCGTTGAGGCGGGAGCCGGATACAATGAGCAGTTCTTC. It codes for CSVEAGAGYNEQFF.

This chain uses TRBV10-3 with TRBJ2-1; TRBD2 matches 8 bases. Germline values: CDR1 ENHRY, CDR2 SYGVKD. With V trimmed by 4 bases and J by 6 bases, 11 bases remained unmatched. The CDR3 spans 16 residues. Here the CDR3 DNA reads TGTGCCATCAGTGCCCAAGCGGGAGAAACAGGCAATGAGCAGTTCTTC. It translates to CAISAQAGETGNEQFF.

The chain is built from TRBV7-3 and TRBJ2-1; 8 bases map to TRBD1. V was pared by 3 bases and J by 8 bases, with 9 bases of the junction left unmatched. Germline CDR1 is SGHTA and CDR2 is FQGTGA. CDR3 length: 15 amino acids. The CDR3 protein is CASSFRTGRVDEQFF. The CDR3 nucleotides are TGTGCCAGCAGCTTCAGGACAGGGAGAGTCGATGAGCAGTTCTTC. Full variable domain (remainder filled in from reference TRBV7-3 and TRBJ2-1): GAGVSQTPSNKVTEKGKYVELRCDPISGHTALYWYRQSLGQGPEFLIYFQGTGAADDSGLPNDRFFAVRPEGSVSTLKIQRTERGDSAVYLCASSFRTGRVDEQFFGPGTRLTVL.

The rearrangement links TRBV7-8 to TRBJ1-4, with D tentatively TRBD1 (6 bases). Germline assignment: CDR1 SGHVS and CDR2 FQNEAQ. The CDR3 extends over 13 amino acids. With 5 bases removed from V and 8 bases from J, the gap between germline ends came to 12 bases. The CDR3 sequence: CASSASGGEKLFF. The CDR3 nucleotides are TGTGCCAGCAGCGCCAGCGGGGGCGAAAAACTGTTTTTT.

The rearrangement links TRBV5-1 to TRBJ2-2, with D possibly matching TRBD1 (6 bases). Germline CDR1 reads SGHRS; CDR2 reads YFSETQ. The CDR3 contains 16 residues. V was cut by 4 bases and J by 0 bases, with 13 bases left in between. CDR3 region: CASSGPGQTNTGELFF. DNA of the CDR3: TGCGCCAGCAGCGGACCGGGACAAACGAACACCGGGGAGCTGTTTTTT.

The chain employs TRBV6-5 and TRBJ1-5; 7 bases align to TRBD1. The CDR3 has 14 amino acids. Unmatched junction bases numbered 13, after V lost 10 bases and J lost 7 bases. Germline V gene data show CDR1 as MNHEY and CDR2 as SVGAGI. This CDR3 reads CATQQGIRGQPQHF. The CDR3 DNA reads TGTGCCACCCAACAGGGGATAAGGGGACAGCCCCAGCATTTT.

V usage is TRBV11-2 and J usage is TRBJ1-4; D is possibly TRBD1 (6 bases). The length of the CDR3 is 15 residues. Deletions cut 5 bases from V and 7 bases from J, with 17 bases between. Germline CDR1 is SGHAT and CDR2 is FQNNGV. This chain's CDR3 is CASSIRDIGSEKLFF. The CDR3 DNA follows: TGTGCCAGCAGCATCCGGGACATTGGAAGTGAAAAACTGTTTTTT.

This clone has a single count. V gene TRBV7-3 combines with J gene TRBJ2-1; tentative D call: TRBD1 (6 bases). The V end lost 5 bases, the J end lost 4 bases, and 15 bases lay between the germline ends. Germline CDR1 SGHTA, CDR2 FQGTGA. This CDR3 region has 15 residues. The CDR3 DNA is TGTGCCAGCAGCGGACAGTCTGGCGGTTACAATGAGCAGTTCTTC. This gives the protein CASSGQSGGYNEQFF. Looking up the rest from reference TRBV7-3 and TRBJ2-1 gives the full variable domain: GAGVSQTPSNKVTEKGKYVELRCDPISGHTALYWYRQSLGQGPEFLIYFQGTGAADDSGLPNDRFFAVRPEGSVSTLKIQRTERGDSAVYLCASSGQSGGYNEQFFGPGTRLTVL.

This chain links TRBV19 with TRBJ1-2, with D tentatively TRBD1 (6 bases). Germline CDR1 and CDR2: LNHDA and SQIVND (reference sequence). The CDR3 has 13 residues. V lost 6 bases and J lost 5, with 13 bases in between. This chain's CDR3 is CASRRQDLYGYTF. CDR3 nucleotides: TGTGCCAGTAGACGACAGGATTTATATGGCTACACCTTC.

The V and J genes are TRBV6-5 and TRBJ2-1; 8 bases map to TRBD2. Germline lookup yields CDR1 MNHEY and CDR2 SVGAGI. This CDR3 contains 16 residues. Losses at the gene ends were 0 bases for V and 7 bases for J; bases not matched to a gene: 8. The CDR3 spells CASSYSTSLAGNEQFF. In nucleotides, the CDR3 is TGTGCCAGCAGTTACTCGACGAGCTTAGCGGGAAATGAGCAGTTCTTC.

This clone was found once. V is TRBV2 and J is TRBJ1-2; no clear D gene. The CDR3 is made up of 12 amino acids. Germline CDR1 SNHLY, CDR2 FYNNEI. Trimming shortened V by 3 bases and J by 1 base, and 3 bases separated the two germline ends. The CDR3 DNA reads as TGTGCCAGCAGTGACATTAACTATGGCTACACCTTC. As protein: CASSDINYGYTF.

V is TRBV28 and J is TRBJ1-3; D not certain. The V end was cut by 7 bases, the J end by 4 bases, with 5 bases between. The CDR3 runs to 11 residues. CDR1 is MDHEN and CDR2 is SYDVKM in the germline V gene. Here the CDR3 reads CASMRGNTIYF. The CDR3 DNA reads as TGTGCCAGCATGCGAGGAAACACCATATATTTT.

The V call is TRBV28, the J call TRBJ2-7, with unresolved D. The CDR3 is 13 amino acids. CDR1 is MDHEN and CDR2 is SYDVKM in the germline V gene. The V end was cut by 3 bases, the J end by 3 bases, with 9 bases between. For the CDR3, the DNA is TGTGCCAGCAGTTTTGGCCATAACTACGAGCAGTACTTC. It codes for CASSFGHNYEQYF. Using reference TRBV28 and TRBJ2-7 for the parts outside the CDR3, the full variable domain is DVKVTQSSRYLVKRTGEKVFLECVQDMDHENMFWYRQDPGLGLRLIYFSYDVKMKEKGDIPEGYSVSREKKERFSLILESASTNQTSMYLCASSFGHNYEQYFGPGTRLTVT.

In its sample, this clone was seen once. The V and J genes are TRBV30 and TRBJ1-6, with 9 bases matching TRBD1. Losses at the gene ends were 8 bases for V and 10 bases for J; bases not matched to a gene: 9. Germline assignment: CDR1 GTSNPN and CDR2 SVGIG (reference sequence). The CDR3 totals 13 residues. CDR3 sequence (DNA): TGTGCCGGTCTAGGGACAGGGACATCACCCCTCCACTTT. It translates to CAGLGTGTSPLHF.

The V call is TRBV7-9, the J call TRBJ1-1; D not resolved. The germline V gene encodes CDR1 SEHNR and CDR2 FQNEAQ (reference sequence). V was cut by 10 bases and J by 5 bases, with 17 bases left in between. The CDR3 is made up of 13 amino acids. The CDR3 sequence: CAIEGDGGTEAFF. CDR3 DNA: TGTGCCATCGAGGGAGACGGTGGGACTGAAGCTTTCTTT. Complete variable domain (other parts from reference TRBV7-9 and TRBJ1-1): DTGVSQNPRHKITKRGQNVTFRCDPISEHNRLYWYRQTLGQGPEFLTYFQNEAQLEKSRLLSDRFSAERPKGSFSTLEIQRTEQGDSAMYLCAIEGDGGTEAFFGQGTRLTVV.

The V call is TRBV7-3, the J call TRBJ1-2, with 8 bases identical to TRBD1. CDR1 is SGHTA, CDR2 FQGTGA, per germline. J was trimmed by 5 bases and V by 5 bases; bases with no gene match: 10. This CDR3 has 15 residues. The CDR3 protein is CASSLGTGGSYGYTF. The CDR3 bases are TGTGCCAGCAGCCTTGGGACAGGAGGGTCTTATGGCTACACCTTC.

This sequence joins TRBV7-9 and TRBJ1-3, with unresolved D. Between the trimmed V and J ends, which lost 5 bases and 4 bases, there was a span of 18 bases. The CDR3 is 16 residues long. Germline-derived CDR1 and CDR2 are SEHNR and FQNEAQ (reference sequence). CDR3 loop: CASSASLSVAGNTIYF. The CDR3 nucleotides are TGTGCCAGCAGCGCTTCTTTATCGGTTGCCGGAAACACCATATATTTT.

The chain is built from TRBV4-3 and TRBJ2-1; 9 bases match TRBD2. The V gene end was trimmed by 0 bases and the J gene end by 3 bases; junction bases not matched to a gene: 3. Germline CDR1 LGHNA, CDR2 YSLEER. The CDR3 runs 16 residues. As DNA, the CDR3 is TGCGCCAGCAGCCAAGATGGAGCGGGAGGCTACAATGAGCAGTTCTTC. Translated: CASSQDGAGGYNEQFF.

The CDR3 bases are TGTGCCAGTAGTATAATGAAGGAGTTACATGAAAAACTGTTTTTT. Translating gives CASSIMKELHEKLFF. J is TRBJ1-4 and V is TRBV19; D unclear. Germline CDR1 reads LNHDA; CDR2 reads SQIVND (reference sequence). V was clipped by 2 bases and J by 6 bases, with 13 bases between them. CDR3 size: 15 residues.

The rearrangement uses TRBV5-4 and TRBJ1-2; a weak D match, TRBD1 (6 bases). CDR3 size: 13 residues. The germline V gene encodes CDR1 SGHNT and CDR2 YYREEE (reference sequence). With 4 bases removed from V and 2 bases from J, the gap between germline ends came to 9 bases. CDR3 coding DNA: TGTGCCAGCAGCCAGGACAGAAACTATGGCTACACCTTC. Amino acid sequence: CASSQDRNYGYTF.